These 20 T cell receptor beta chains originate from one sample sequenced in a study of human T cells and chemical hapten exposure. Each CDR3 protein is one row after TCRdb ran MiXCR on the RACE reads. This table has approximately 49,000 distinct CDR3 sequences, 9% to 9.5% appearing once. Time point reported: patch test 1, 2 weeks after DPC sensitization. The treatment denotes: therapeutic diphenylcyclopropenone sensitization with weekly scalp DPC. The specimen comprised whole blood, sampled in connection with sensitization to the hapten diphenylcyclopropenone (DPC). The receptors were gathered from a woman in her forties or fifties with alopecia areata. Some clones in this sample may be carry-over from other donors' samples.

This clonotype was observed many times. This chain joins TRBV28 and TRBJ2-7, with a tentative D call TRBD2 (6 bases). Germline CDR1 reads MDHEN; CDR2 reads SYDVKM. V lost 8 bases, J lost 0 bases, and 14 bases lay in between. The CDR3 is 14 residues long. As DNA, the CDR3 is TGTGCCAGCGGCGGGACTGCGAGCTCCTACGAGCAGTACTTC. It specifies CASGGTASSYEQYF. The full variable domain, its missing parts supplied by reference TRBV28 and TRBJ2-7, is DVKVTQSSRYLVKRTGEKVFLECVQDMDHENMFWYRQDPGLGLRLIYFSYDVKMKEKGDIPEGYSVSREKKERFSLILESASTNQTSMYLCASGGTASSYEQYFGPGTRLTVT.

There are a few counts of this clonotype. This rearrangement joins TRBV20-1 to TRBJ2-4; maybe TRBD2 (6 bases). The CDR3 contains 11 residues. Between the trimmed V and J ends, which lost 8 bases and 7 bases, there was a span of 12 bases. CDR1 is DFQATT, CDR2 SNEGSKA, per germline (reference sequence). The CDR3 bases are TGCAGTTCCGGGGGAGGCAACATTCAGTACTTC. It specifies CSSGGGNIQYF.

V is TRBV30 and J is TRBJ2-7, with D hard to call. Trimming stripped 2 bases from V and 2 bases from J, with 7 bases between. The CDR3 consists of 12 residues. CDR1 and CDR2 (germline): GTSNPN, SVGIG (reference sequence). CDR3 sequence (DNA): TGTGCCTGGAGTAACCCGACCTACGAGCAGTACTTC. Protein sequence: CAWSNPTYEQYF.

This clonotype was recorded at least ten times. The chain recombines TRBV6-2 or TRBV6-3 with TRBJ2-5; no firm D call. This CDR3 region has 15 residues. The germline V gene has CDR1 MNHEY and CDR2 SVGEGT. Trimming took 2 bases from V and 2 from J, leaving 12 bases between them. CDR3 DNA sequence: TGTGCCAGCAGTTACAAACAGCTGAGACAAGAGACCCAGTACTTC. Translation: CASSYKQLRQETQYF.

A note on this clonotype: One junction end does not reproduce the germline sequence, and a read error may be involved. The genes are TRBV7-9 and TRBJ2-5; no clear D gene. CDR1 is SEHNR, CDR2 FQNEAQ, per germline (reference sequence). The CDR3 has 13 residues. The CDR3 reads CASSLGQQGTQYF. Written as DNA, the CDR3 is TGTGCCAGCAGCTTAGGTCAGCAAGGGACCCAGTACTTC.

The V gene is TRBV28, the J gene TRBJ1-1; a possible D gene is TRBD1 (6 bases). Germline CDR1 and CDR2: MDHEN and SYDVKM. This CDR3 has 17 residues. V lost 2 bases, J lost 1 base, and 17 bases lay in between. This chain's CDR3 is CASSLPGYGRGNTEAFF. The DNA of the CDR3 is TGTGCCAGCAGTTTACCCGGGTACGGCAGGGGGAACACTGAAGCTTTCTTT.

This clonotype was seen at least ten times. The chain employs TRBV4-1 and TRBJ1-1; possibly TRBD1 for D (5 bases). Deletions cut 0 bases from V and 3 bases from J, with 14 bases between. CDR1 and CDR2 (germline): MGHRA, YSYEKL. This CDR3 has 16 residues. CDR3: CASSQEPVRGDTEAFF. CDR3 in DNA: TGCGCCAGCAGCCAAGAACCAGTTCGGGGCGACACTGAAGCTTTCTTT.

This clonotype was detected only a few times. The V gene is TRBV3-1, the J gene TRBJ2-7, with D possibly being TRBD2 (5 bases). Germline CDR1 and CDR2: LGHDT and YNNKEL (reference sequence). This CDR3 spans 14 amino acids. The ends were cut back, 1 base at V and 6 bases at J, with 13 bases in the middle. The CDR3 loop is CASSQVGVGSEQYF. CDR3 nucleotides: TGTGCCAGCAGCCAAGTCGGGGTGGGGTCCGAGCAGTACTTC.

This clonotype appeared a few times. The gene calls are TRBV28 and TRBJ2-5, with 7 bases matching TRBD1. The CDR3 is 14 residues long. J was trimmed by 6 bases and V by 3 bases; bases with no gene match: 7. Germline loops: CDR1 MDHEN, CDR2 SYDVKM. CDR3 sequence: CASSFTGVIKTQYF. CDR3 nucleotide sequence: TGTGCCAGCAGTTTCACAGGGGTTATCAAGACCCAGTACTTC.

The V and J genes are TRBV3-2 and TRBJ2-2. TRBV3-2 is classified as a pseudogene. This CDR3 is 15 amino acids long. This CDR3 is CASSQGRYGTGELFF. The CDR3 nucleotides are TGTGCCAGCAGCCAAGGCAGGTACGGCACCGGGGAGCTGTTTTTT.

The chain has TRBV29-1 and TRBJ1-4; TRBD1 might be the D (5 bases). The germline CDR1 and CDR2 sequences are SQVTM and ANQGSEA. CDR3 size: 15 residues. V was pared by 6 bases and J by 7 bases, with 21 bases between. The CDR3 DNA is TGCAGCGTCCAGATTTCCGGGGCCATTGGTGAAAAACTGTTTTTT. Amino acids: CSVQISGAIGEKLFF.

This clonotype showed up many times. The V and J genes are TRBV7-2 and TRBJ2-7; 7 nucleotides agree with TRBD2. The germline V gene encodes CDR1 SGHTA and CDR2 FQGNSA. This CDR3 has 18 residues. Trimming cost V 3 bases and J 3 bases; bases outside gene matches: 17. CDR3 in amino acids: CASSLRTGGGTTNYEQYF. The CDR3 DNA reads TGTGCCAGCAGCTTGCGGACCGGGGGAGGGACTACCAACTACGAGCAGTACTTC.

This chain connects TRBV20-1 to TRBJ2-3; 14 positions agree with TRBD2. The V and J ends lost 6 bases and 6 bases, in that order; junction bases with no gene match: 8. CDR1 and CDR2 (germline): DFQATT, SNEGSKA (reference sequence). CDR3 length equals 15 residues. The CDR3 nucleotides are TGCAGTGCCCGGAGGACTAGCGGGAGGAGCGATACGCAGTATTTT. Encoded protein: CSARRTSGRSDTQYF.

The table lists this clonotype with many counts. The CDR3 coding sequence is TGTGCCAGCAGCTTTGTCCGGGGGACTAGCGGGAGTGCAGATACGCAGTATTTT. This codes for CASSFVRGTSGSADTQYF. The V call is TRBV11-2, the J call TRBJ2-3; TRBD2 agrees at 14 bases. With V trimmed by 3 bases and J by 4 bases, 9 bases remained unmatched. This CDR3 is built from 18 residues. CDR1 is SGHAT, CDR2 FQNNGV, per germline.

The table lists this clonotype with many counts. V is TRBV5-1 and J is TRBJ2-3; TRBD2 aligns across 13 bases. V shed 4 bases, J shed 2 bases, and the junction held 13 bases outside the gene matches. The CDR3 is 19 residues long. Germline V gene lookup returns CDR1 SGHRS and CDR2 YFSETQ. The CDR3 nucleotides read TGCGCCAGCAGCGCCCCATCGGGACTAGCGGGACTGAACACAGATACGCAGTATTTT. Amino acids: CASSAPSGLAGLNTDTQYF.

This clonotype has only a few counts. This chain links TRBV27 with TRBJ1-2, with 7 bases matching TRBD1. The CDR3 sequence is 15 residues long. The trim removed 5 bases at V and 8 bases at J, leaving 14 bases unmatched. Germline V gene sequence: CDR1 MNHEY, CDR2 SMNVEV (reference sequence). The CDR3 spells CASSPDRVTSKGYTF. In DNA form, the CDR3 reads TGTGCCAGCAGTCCCGACAGGGTGACGTCTAAGGGCTACACCTTC.

The sample holds a few counts of this clonotype. V usage is TRBV30 and J usage is TRBJ1-2; TRBD1 aligns across 8 bases. CDR3 length equals 13 residues. Germline V gene lookup returns CDR1 GTSNPN and CDR2 SVGIG (reference sequence). With V trimmed by 4 bases and J by 1 base, 2 bases remained unmatched. The CDR3: CAWTGQGNYGYTF. CDR3 sequence (DNA): TGTGCCTGGACCGGACAGGGTAACTATGGCTACACCTTC.

The chain joins TRBV5-1 to TRBJ1-1; possible D gene TRBD1, 6 bases. Germline V gives CDR1 SGHRS, CDR2 YFSETQ. CDR3 length equals 14 residues. Trimming shortened V by 1 base and J by 5 bases, and 12 bases separated the two germline ends. The CDR3: CASSLYGQRTEAFF. CDR3 coding DNA: TGCGCCAGCAGCTTGTACGGACAGAGGACTGAAGCTTTCTTT.

In its sample, this clonotype was seen many times. The rearrangement uses TRBV4-1 and TRBJ2-1, with TRBD1 identical over 9 bases. This CDR3 contains 15 residues. From germline, CDR1 is MGHRA and CDR2 YSYEKL. V shed 2 bases, J shed 5 bases, and the junction held 4 bases outside the gene matches. In nucleotides, the CDR3 is TGCGCCAGCAGCCAAACCGGGACAGGGAACAATGAGCAGTTCTTC. It yields the protein CASSQTGTGNNEQFF.

This clonotype has ten or more counts. The V call is TRBV27, the J call TRBJ1-5; weak D call: TRBD1 (5 bases). This CDR3 comprises 14 residues. Per germline, CDR1 MNHEY and CDR2 SMNVEV (reference sequence). Trimming removed 5 bases at V and 1 base at J, with 9 bases between. CDR3 coding DNA: TGTGCCAGCAGTCATCGGGACAGCAATCAGCCCCAGCATTTT. It specifies CASSHRDSNQPQHF.